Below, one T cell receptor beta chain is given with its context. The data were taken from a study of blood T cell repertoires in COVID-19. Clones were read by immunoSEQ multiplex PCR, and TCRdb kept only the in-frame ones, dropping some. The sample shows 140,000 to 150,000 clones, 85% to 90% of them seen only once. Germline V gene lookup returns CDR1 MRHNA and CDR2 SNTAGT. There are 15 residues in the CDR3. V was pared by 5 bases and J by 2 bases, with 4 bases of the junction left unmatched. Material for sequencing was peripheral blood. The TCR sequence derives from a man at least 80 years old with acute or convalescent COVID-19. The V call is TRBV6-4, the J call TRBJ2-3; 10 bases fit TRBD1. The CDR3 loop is CASSRTGGTTDTQYF. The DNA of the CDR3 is TGTGCCAGCAGTAGGACAGGGGGGACCACAGATACGCAGTATTTT.